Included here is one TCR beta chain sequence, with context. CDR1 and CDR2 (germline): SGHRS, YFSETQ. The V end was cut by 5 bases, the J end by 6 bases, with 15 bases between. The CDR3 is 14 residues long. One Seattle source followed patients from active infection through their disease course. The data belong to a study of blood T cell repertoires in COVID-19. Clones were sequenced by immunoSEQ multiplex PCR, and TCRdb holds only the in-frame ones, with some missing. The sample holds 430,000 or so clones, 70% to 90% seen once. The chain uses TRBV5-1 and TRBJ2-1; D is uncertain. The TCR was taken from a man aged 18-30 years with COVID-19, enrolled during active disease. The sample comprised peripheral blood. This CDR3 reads CASSRDLDVNEQFF. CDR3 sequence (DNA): TGCGCCAGCAGTCGTGACTTGGATGTCAATGAGCAGTTCTTC.